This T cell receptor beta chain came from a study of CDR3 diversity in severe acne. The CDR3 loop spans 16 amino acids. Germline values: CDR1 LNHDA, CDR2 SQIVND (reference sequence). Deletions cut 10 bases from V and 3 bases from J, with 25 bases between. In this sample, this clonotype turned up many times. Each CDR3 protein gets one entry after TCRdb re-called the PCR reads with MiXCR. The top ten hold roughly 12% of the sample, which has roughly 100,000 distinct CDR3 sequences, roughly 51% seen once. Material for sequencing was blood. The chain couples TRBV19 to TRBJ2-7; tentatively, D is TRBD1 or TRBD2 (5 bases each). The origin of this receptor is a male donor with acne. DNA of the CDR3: TGTGCCATCGTTCGGTTTTTCCGGGGCCATCTCTACGAGCAGTACTTC. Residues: CAIVRFFRGHLYEQYF.